These 26 T cell receptor beta chains were sequenced from one sample in a study of radiation and T cells in renal cell carcinoma. Time point described: baseline pretreatment blood. Treatment described: 15 Gy SBRT to primary tumor, nephrectomy 4 weeks later. Some clones are missing from TCRdb's copy, which holds only in-frame ones; the method was immunoSEQ multiplex PCR. In the table there are 120,000 to 150,000 clones, less than 90% of which are singletons. This material consisted of blood, taken from a patient whose treatment included radiotherapy and nephrectomy. The receptors originated from a woman aged 70-85 years with renal cell carcinoma.

This chain connects TRBV7-9 to TRBJ2-1, with D possibly matching TRBD1 (6 bases). Trimming removed 5 bases at V and 4 bases at J, with 9 bases between. The CDR3 totals 13 residues. CDR1 and CDR2 from the germline V gene are SEHNR and FQNEAQ (reference sequence). CDR3 sequence (DNA): TGTGCCAGCAGCCTGGGACATTACAATGAGCAGTTCTTC. This codes for CASSLGHYNEQFF. The whole variable domain, filled in from reference TRBV7-9 and TRBJ2-1, reads DTGVSQNPRHKITKRGQNVTFRCDPISEHNRLYWYRQTLGQGPEFLTYFQNEAQLEKSRLLSDRFSAERPKGSFSTLEIQRTEQGDSAMYLCASSLGHYNEQFFGPGTRLTVL.

This chain's CDR3 is CASSLEGRASDEQYF. CDR3 in DNA: TGCGCCAGCAGCTTGGAAGGAAGGGCAAGCGACGAGCAGTACTTC. V is TRBV5-1 and J is TRBJ2-7; D remains unclear. Germline CDR1 SGHRS, CDR2 YFSETQ. Trimming stripped 0 bases from V and 5 bases from J, with 15 bases between. There are 15 residues in the CDR3. The complete variable domain, with remaining parts taken from reference TRBV5-1 and TRBJ2-7, reads KAGVTQTPRYLIKTRGQQVTLSCSPISGHRSVSWYQQTPGQGLQFLFEYFSETQRNKGNFPGRFSGRQFSNSRSEMNVSTLELGDSALYLCASSLEGRASDEQYFGPGTRLTVT.

The sample holds a few counts of this clone. This chain uses TRBV6-5 with TRBJ1-1; D gene uncertain. The CDR3 covers 14 residues. Trimming stripped 0 bases from V and 7 bases from J, with 12 bases between. Germline CDR1 MNHEY, CDR2 SVGAGI. The CDR3 nucleotides are TGTGCCAGCAGTTACTCGCTAGGGCGAAATGAAGCTTTCTTT. Amino acid sequence: CASSYSLGRNEAFF.

The gene calls are TRBV19 and TRBJ1-5, with TRBD1 matching over 10 bases. The V and J ends lost 4 bases and 4 bases, in that order; junction bases with no gene match: 4. This CDR3 is 15 amino acids long. Germline assignment: CDR1 LNHDA and CDR2 SQIVND (reference sequence). The CDR3 here is CASSTLDRGNQPQHF. In DNA form, the CDR3 reads TGTGCCAGTAGTACCTTGGACAGGGGGAATCAGCCCCAGCATTTT.

The chain is built from TRBV30 and TRBJ2-5; D is unresolved. The CDR3 runs 14 residues. The germline V gene has CDR1 GTSNPN and CDR2 SVGIG (reference sequence). The germline V and J ends were trimmed by 5 bases and 1 base, with 14 bases remaining between them. This CDR3 reads CAWSLPGPQETQYF. The CDR3 nucleotides read TGTGCCTGGTCTTTACCAGGTCCCCAAGAGACCCAGTACTTC.

Regarding this clone: The junction differs from germline at one of its ends, possibly a read error. The chain uses TRBV5-5 and TRBJ1-1; D perhaps matches TRBD1 (5 bases). The CDR3 sequence is 14 residues long. The germline gives CDR1 SGHKS, CDR2 YYEKEE (reference sequence). CDR3 sequence: CASSHRVGAPEAFF. The DNA of the CDR3 is TGTGCCAGCAGCCACCGCGTCGGGGCGCCTGAGGCTTTCTTT.

This clone has just a few counts. The CDR3 DNA reads TGTGCCAGCAGCTTTTCCAGGTTAAACACTGAAGCTTTCTTT. The encoded protein is CASSFSRLNTEAFF. V usage is TRBV5-4 and J usage is TRBJ1-1; D not resolved. CDR1 is SGHNT, CDR2 YYREEE, per germline (reference sequence). The V gene lost 2 bases and the J gene lost 2 bases, with 10 bases spanning the gap. CDR3 size: 14 residues.

The V call is TRBV9, the J call TRBJ2-7; D gene uncertain. Germline V gene data show CDR1 as SGDLS and CDR2 as YYNGEE. This CDR3 region has 14 residues. The V gene lost 0 bases and the J gene lost 0 bases, with 7 bases spanning the gap. CDR3 residues: CASSVEQYSYEQYF. The CDR3 region has the DNA TGTGCCAGCAGCGTAGAACAGTACTCCTACGAGCAGTACTTC.

Worth noting for this clone: This same CDR3 is encoded by further DNA sequences in the sample. The V gene is TRBV6-5, the J gene TRBJ2-7; D is perhaps TRBD1 (5 bases). V dropped 2 bases and J dropped 2 bases, with 13 bases sitting between them. This CDR3 is 15 amino acids long. Germline assignment: CDR1 MNHEY and CDR2 SVGAGI. DNA of the CDR3: TGTGCCAGCAGTTACGTGCCGCAGGGCGCCTACGAGCAGTACTTC. This sequence encodes CASSYVPQGAYEQYF.

This chain joins TRBV6-1 and TRBJ1-5, with D possibly TRBD1 on 5 matching bases. Germline V lookup: CDR1 MNHNS, CDR2 SASEGT. The V end was cut by 4 bases, the J end by 7 bases, with 17 bases between. This CDR3 has 15 residues. The CDR3 DNA reads TGTGCCAGCAGTGGCGACTCAGGGTTCGGACAGCCCCAGCATTTT. This codes for CASSGDSGFGQPQHF.

The CDR3 nucleotides are TGTGCCAGCAGCTTGGACAGGGCGGTAGGCAGCACTGAAGCTTTCTTT. This gives the protein CASSLDRAVGSTEAFF. V is TRBV7-2 and J is TRBJ1-1; 8 bases line up with TRBD1. V was pared by 3 bases and J by 4 bases, with 10 bases of the junction left unmatched. Germline-derived CDR1 and CDR2 are SGHTA and FQGNSA. The CDR3 sequence is 16 residues long.

The chain is built from TRBV30 and TRBJ2-7, with 7 bases that match TRBD2. This CDR3 comprises 12 residues. Per germline, CDR1 GTSNPN and CDR2 SVGIG (reference sequence). Unmatched junction bases numbered 3, after V lost 7 bases and J lost 0 bases. CDR3 nucleotides: TGTGCCTCGGGGGGTTCCTCCTACGAGCAGTACTTC. Translated, it gives CASGGSSYEQYF.

V gene TRBV6-5 combines with J gene TRBJ1-3; maybe TRBD1 (5 bases). V lost 2 bases and J lost 2, with 10 bases in between. Germline CDR1 MNHEY, CDR2 SVGAGI. The CDR3 is made up of 15 amino acids. CDR3 nucleotide sequence: TGTGCCAGCAGTTACCAGGGAGGGACTGGAAACACCATATATTTT. It codes for CASSYQGGTGNTIYF.

The table lists this clone with a few counts. V gene TRBV11-2 combines with J gene TRBJ1-5, with TRBD1 matching 8 bases. The junction had 3 bases not matched to a gene; V was cut back by 3 bases and J by 2 bases. Germline assignment: CDR1 SGHAT and CDR2 FQNNGV. The CDR3 has 15 residues. This chain's CDR3 is CASSFGTGRNQPQHF. The CDR3 region has the DNA TGTGCCAGCAGCTTCGGGACAGGCCGCAATCAGCCCCAGCATTTT.

The chain combines TRBV7-2 with TRBJ2-1; D gene unclear. Germline V gives CDR1 SGHTA, CDR2 FQGNSA. CDR3 length: 11 residues. The germline V and J ends were trimmed by 5 bases and 4 bases, with 3 bases remaining between them. CDR3 in amino acids: CASSPYNEQFF. The DNA of the CDR3 is TGTGCCAGCAGCCCTTACAATGAGCAGTTCTTC.

V usage is TRBV9 and J usage is TRBJ2-1; unclear D gene. Trimming left V 2 bases short and J 3 bases short, with 12 bases between. The CDR3 runs 15 residues. From germline, CDR1 is SGDLS and CDR2 YYNGEE. CDR3 DNA: TGTGCCAGCAGCGTGTCCGTGTCCAGCTACAATGAGCAGTTCTTC. Translating it yields CASSVSVSSYNEQFF.

The sample holds one count of this clone. The chain carries TRBV25-1 and TRBJ1-2; no reliable D call. CDR1 MGHDK and CDR2 SYGVNS come from the germline V gene. Trimming stripped 4 bases from V and 4 bases from J, with 10 bases between. The CDR3 covers 13 residues. The CDR3 DNA reads as TGTGCCAGCAGTGGCCTGGTCGTCTATGGCTACACCTTC. This sequence encodes CASSGLVVYGYTF.

The sample holds one count of this clone. This rearrangement joins TRBV7-9 to TRBJ1-1; 8 nucleotides line up with TRBD1. The V and J ends lost 5 bases and 7 bases, in that order; junction bases with no gene match: 6. Germline-derived CDR1 and CDR2 are SEHNR and FQNEAQ (reference sequence). The CDR3 has 13 residues. CDR3 residues: CASSQAGGSEAFF. The CDR3 nucleotides read TGTGCCAGCAGCCAGGCAGGGGGCAGTGAAGCTTTCTTT.

V and J are TRBV4-1 and TRBJ2-3; 7 nucleotides line up with TRBD1. In germline, CDR1 is MGHRA, CDR2 YSYEKL. This CDR3 has 14 residues. Trimming cost V 3 bases and J 4 bases; bases outside gene matches: 4. CDR3 bases: TGCGCCAGCAGCCAGCCGGACAGGCCAGATACGCAGTATTTT. Protein sequence: CASSQPDRPDTQYF.

CDR3 in amino acids: CASSTTGDTEAFF. For the CDR3, the DNA is TGTGCCAGCTCAACTACAGGGGACACTGAAGCTTTCTTT. The chain uses TRBV18 and TRBJ1-1, with 7 bases fitting TRBD1. The trim removed 5 bases at V and 3 bases at J, leaving 3 bases unmatched. CDR1 KGHSH and CDR2 LQKENI come from the germline V gene. The CDR3 runs 13 residues.

The rearrangement uses TRBV19 and TRBJ2-3, with TRBD1 matching over 8 bases. The CDR3 is 15 amino acids. CDR1 and CDR2 from the germline V gene are LNHDA and SQIVND (reference sequence). V dropped 3 bases and J dropped 1; count of bases not matched to a gene: 3. DNA of the CDR3: TGTGCCAGTAGTATGGCGGGACAGGGCACAGATACGCAGTATTTT. Amino acid sequence: CASSMAGQGTDTQYF.

The V call is TRBV28, the J call TRBJ1-1, with 8 bases aligning to TRBD1. CDR1 and CDR2 (germline): MDHEN, SYDVKM. V lost 3 bases, J lost 11 bases, and 14 bases stayed unmatched. This CDR3 is built from 15 residues. CDR3 in DNA: TGTGCCAGCAGTTTGGTAGGGACAGGAACCCGTGGGGCTTTCTTT. Translated, it gives CASSLVGTGTRGAFF.

The chain combines TRBV18 with TRBJ1-6; D call uncertain. V was trimmed by 1 base and J by 6 bases, leaving 7 bases between them. CDR3 length: 14 residues. Germline V gives CDR1 KGHSH, CDR2 LQKENI. The CDR3 DNA reads TGTGCCAGCTCACCACAGGCAGTTAATTCACCCCTCCACTTT. Translation: CASSPQAVNSPLHF.

This clone showed up just a few times. V gene TRBV7-2 combines with J gene TRBJ2-4, with 7 positions matching TRBD1. The V gene's germline CDR1 is SGHTA and CDR2 FQGNSA. The V gene end was trimmed by 5 bases and the J gene end by 0 bases; junction bases not matched to a gene: 1. CDR3 length equals 14 residues. CDR3 amino acids: CASSRTGAKNIQYF. The DNA of the CDR3 is TGTGCCAGCAGCCGGACAGGAGCCAAAAACATTCAGTACTTC.

This chain joins TRBV30 and TRBJ1-1; possibly TRBD1 for D (5 bases). Germline V gene data show CDR1 as GTSNPN and CDR2 as SVGIG (reference sequence). There are 14 residues in the CDR3. The ends were cut back, 0 bases at V and 5 bases at J, with 13 bases in the middle. CDR3 loop: CAWSVRQGTTEAFF. The CDR3 nucleotides read TGTGCCTGGAGTGTTAGGCAGGGAACAACTGAAGCTTTCTTT.

The chain employs TRBV28 and TRBJ2-3, with 8 bases lining up with TRBD2. V gave up 3 bases and J gave up 2 bases; unmatched junction bases: 4. The germline V gene has CDR1 MDHEN and CDR2 SYDVKM. The length of the CDR3 is 15 residues. Here the CDR3 DNA reads TGTGCCAGCAGTTTTAGCGGGGAGCTCACAGATACGCAGTATTTT. Protein product: CASSFSGELTDTQYF. Full variable domain (remainder filled in from reference TRBV28 and TRBJ2-3): DVKVTQSSRYLVKRTGEKVFLECVQDMDHENMFWYRQDPGLGLRLIYFSYDVKMKEKGDIPEGYSVSREKKERFSLILESASTNQTSMYLCASSFSGELTDTQYFGPGTRLTVL.